Sequencing of this T cell receptor (beta chain) was carried out in a study of neurological immune-mediated disorders. The time point here: technical triplicate 1. One entry per CDR3 protein results from TCRdb running MiXCR on the 5' RACE reads. The table includes fewer than 45,000 distinct CDR3 sequences, around 10% detected once. This clonotype was picked up many times. Sequencing was carried out using PBMCs. This clonotype was obtained from a man between 60 and 75 years old with HTLV-1-associated myelopathy (HAM/TSP).

The CDR3 is CASSLIQGYEQYF. The CDR3, as DNA: TGCGCCAGCAGCCTCATTCAGGGATACGAGCAGTACTTC. The chain joins TRBV5-1 to TRBJ2-7; a weak D match, TRBD1 (5 bases). V lost 4 bases, J lost 4 bases, and 12 bases lay in between. This CDR3 region has 13 residues. Germline V gene lookup returns CDR1 SGHRS and CDR2 YFSETQ. The variable domain in full, completed from reference TRBV5-1 and TRBJ2-7, reads KAGVTQTPRYLIKTRGQQVTLSCSPISGHRSVSWYQQTPGQGLQFLFEYFSETQRNKGNFPGRFSGRQFSNSRSEMNVSTLELGDSALYLCASSLIQGYEQYFGPGTRLTVT.